A selection of T cell receptor beta chains follows, all from one sample in a study of stem cell transplantation in POMP-related autoinflammatory disease. Measured with immunoSEQ multiplex PCR; TCRdb has only the in-frame clones, and not every one. The sample contains some 68,000 clones, roughly 91% of which appear only once. This material consisted of CD4+ T cells from PBMCs, taken after stem cell transplantation. Receptors were obtained from a human patient with POMP-related autoinflammation and immune dysregulation (PRAID). Some T cells may be supplied by the graft donor. Both conserved end residues are part of each CDR3. A clone size is listed for some rows: how often the clone was seen (once, few, many), or a class if it is expanded.

once TRBV18 CASSPVRQSDTQYF
. TRBV5-1 CASNRQGLGQETQYF
. TRBV7-3 CASGASGASYNEQFF
. TRBV29-1 CSVGERLAGVSPYEQYF
. TRBV5-1 CASSFRASGTGELFF
. TRBV11-3 CASSLDFRGVYNEQFF
once TRBV7-2 CASSLEPGTSGELFF
. TRBV28 CASSLPDRDGEQYF
. TRBV9 CASSGVTGGTDTQYF
. TRBV7-9 CASSLAAWGQPQHF
. TRBV24-1 CATSALAGGLDEQYF
. TRBV5-1 CASSPALRLNEKLFF
. TRBV18 CASSPRTGADTEAFF
. TRBV10-2 CASSVGVDGEKLFF
. TRBV5-5 CASRADRAGEKLFF
. TRBV15 CATSRGATTVPYNEQFF
. TRBV12-3/TRBV12-4 CASSFLQNTEAFF
. TRBV7-9 CASSLRLAGGTGELFF
medium-sized TRBV5-1 CASRPDRATEAFF
. TRBV19 CASSLDRTNTGELFF
. TRBV5-1 CASSLASATEAFF
. TRBV7-9 CASRPNSGATYEQYF
. TRBV21-1 CALGATGYGYTF
. TRBV19 CASFVQGDDYGYTF
. TRBV30 CAWRKTGEHAQHF
. TRBV5-1 CASSWGLGQQETQYF
once TRBV12-1 CASSHDSSSGGAVYNEQFF
. TRBV9 CASSVASRTADYGYTF
. TRBV14 CASSQPGLGDNEQFF
once TRBV4-2 CASSLDSTGAEQYF
. TRBV5-1 CASSPRGRDTEAFF
few TRBV30 CAWSTEGGQPQHF
. TRBV7-9 CASSSVRTGIKIGYGYTF
. TRBV5-1 CASSLGTGLTEAFF
once TRBV7-9 CASSFGGNTEAFF
. TRBV18 CASSRRVETERSGYTF
. TRBV27 CASRSRQQETQYF
. TRBV28 CASVGDYRNTIYF
. TRBV28 CASSAASPPGDTQYF
. TRBV2 CASSGTSGKTYNEQFF
. TRBV6-5 CATKTSGGAETQYF
. TRBV5-1 CASSLGTVSETQYF
. TRBV6-1 CASSEIVASAFTDTQYF
once TRBV6-1 CASSEARAEGYGYTF
. TRBV28 CASRGAYNEQFF
once TRBV15 CATSRDRGSNQPQHF
. TRBV19 CASGLAGDTQYF
. TRBV7-9 CASSLLSGSYEQYF
. TRBV29-1 CSVPWGGETQYF
. TRBV24-1 CATSDPTETQETQYF